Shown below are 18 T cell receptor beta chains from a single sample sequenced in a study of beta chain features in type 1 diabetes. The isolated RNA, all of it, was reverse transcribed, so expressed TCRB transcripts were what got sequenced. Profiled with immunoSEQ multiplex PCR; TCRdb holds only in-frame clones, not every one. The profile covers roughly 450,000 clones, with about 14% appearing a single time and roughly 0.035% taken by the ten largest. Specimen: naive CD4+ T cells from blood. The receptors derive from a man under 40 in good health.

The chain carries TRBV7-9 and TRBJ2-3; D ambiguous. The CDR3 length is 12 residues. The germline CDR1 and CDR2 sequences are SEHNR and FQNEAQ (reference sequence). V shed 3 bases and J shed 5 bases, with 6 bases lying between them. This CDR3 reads CASSFGRDTQYF. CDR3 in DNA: TGTGCCAGCAGCTTTGGAAGAGATACGCAGTATTTT.

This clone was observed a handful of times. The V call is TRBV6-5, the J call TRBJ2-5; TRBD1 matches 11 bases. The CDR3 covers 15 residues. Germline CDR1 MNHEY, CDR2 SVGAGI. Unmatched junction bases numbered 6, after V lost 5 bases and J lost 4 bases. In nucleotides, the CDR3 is TGTGCCAGCAGTGGACAGGGGGCCCTTCCAGAGACCCAGTACTTC. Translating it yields CASSGQGALPETQYF.

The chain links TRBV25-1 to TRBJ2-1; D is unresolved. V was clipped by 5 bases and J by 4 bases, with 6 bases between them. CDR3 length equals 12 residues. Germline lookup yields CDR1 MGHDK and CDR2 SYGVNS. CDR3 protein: CASSLRYNEQFF. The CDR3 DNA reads TGTGCCAGCAGTCTGCGGTACAATGAGCAGTTCTTC.

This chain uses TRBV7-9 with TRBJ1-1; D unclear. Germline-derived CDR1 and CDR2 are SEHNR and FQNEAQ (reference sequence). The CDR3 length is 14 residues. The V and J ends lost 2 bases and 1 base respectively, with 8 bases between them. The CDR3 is CASSLLASNTEAFF. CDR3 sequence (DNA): TGTGCCAGCAGCTTACTAGCTTCGAACACTGAAGCTTTCTTT.

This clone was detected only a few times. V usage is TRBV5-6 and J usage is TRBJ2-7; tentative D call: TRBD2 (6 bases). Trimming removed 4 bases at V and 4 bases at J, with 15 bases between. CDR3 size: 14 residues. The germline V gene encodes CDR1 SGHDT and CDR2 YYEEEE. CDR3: CASSPATRRYEQYV. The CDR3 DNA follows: TGTGCCAGCAGCCCGGCGACTAGGAGGTACGAGCAGTACGTC.

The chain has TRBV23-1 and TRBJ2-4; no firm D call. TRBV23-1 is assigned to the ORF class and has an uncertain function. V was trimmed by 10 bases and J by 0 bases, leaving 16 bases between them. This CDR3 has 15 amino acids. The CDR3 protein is CATPRLVVAKNIQYF. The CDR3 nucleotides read TGCGCCACCCCGAGGCTTGTAGTAGCCAAAAACATTCAGTACTTC.

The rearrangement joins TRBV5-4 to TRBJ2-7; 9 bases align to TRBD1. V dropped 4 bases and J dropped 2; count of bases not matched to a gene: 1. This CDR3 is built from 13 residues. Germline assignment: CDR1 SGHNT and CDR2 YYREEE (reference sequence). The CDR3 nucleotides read TGTGCCAGCAGCACAGGGGGCGCCTACGAGCAGTACTTC. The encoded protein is CASSTGGAYEQYF.

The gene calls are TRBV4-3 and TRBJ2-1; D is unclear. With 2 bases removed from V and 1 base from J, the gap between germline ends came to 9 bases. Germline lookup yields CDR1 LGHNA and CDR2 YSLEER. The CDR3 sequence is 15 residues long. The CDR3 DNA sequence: TGCGCCAGCAGCCAATCCTCCCGTTCCTACAATGAGCAGTTCTTC. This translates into CASSQSSRSYNEQFF.

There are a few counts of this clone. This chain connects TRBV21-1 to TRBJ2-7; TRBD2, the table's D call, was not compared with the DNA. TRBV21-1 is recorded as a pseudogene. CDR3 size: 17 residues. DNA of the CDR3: TGTGCCAGCAGCTTTGGCTATAGGGGGAGGGCCGTTTACGAGCAGTACGTC. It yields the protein CASSFGYRGRAVYEQYV.

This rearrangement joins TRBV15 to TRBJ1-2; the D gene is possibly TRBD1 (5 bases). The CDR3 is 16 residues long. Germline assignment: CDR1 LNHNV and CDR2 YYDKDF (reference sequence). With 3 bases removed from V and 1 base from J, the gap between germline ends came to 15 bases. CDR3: CATSRNRDLYNYGYTF. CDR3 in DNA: TGTGCCACCAGCAGGAACCGGGACCTTTATAACTATGGCTACACCTTC. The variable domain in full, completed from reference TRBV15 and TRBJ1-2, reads DAMVIQNPRYQVTQFGKPVTLSCSQTLNHNVMYWYQQKSSQAPKLLFHYYDKDFNNEADTPDNFQSRRPNTSFCFLDIRSPGLGDTAMYLCATSRNRDLYNYGYTFGSGTRLTVV.

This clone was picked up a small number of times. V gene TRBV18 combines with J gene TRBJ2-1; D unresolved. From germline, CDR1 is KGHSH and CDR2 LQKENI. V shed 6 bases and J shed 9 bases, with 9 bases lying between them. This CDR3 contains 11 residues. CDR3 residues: CASSPAVEQFF. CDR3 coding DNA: TGTGCCAGCTCGCCGGCGGTTGAGCAGTTCTTC.

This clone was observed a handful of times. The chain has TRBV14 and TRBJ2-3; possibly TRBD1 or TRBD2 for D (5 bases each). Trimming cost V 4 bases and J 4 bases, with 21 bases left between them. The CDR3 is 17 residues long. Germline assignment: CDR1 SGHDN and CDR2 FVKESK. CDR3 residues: CASSPPFGTLVADTQYF. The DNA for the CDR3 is TGTGCCAGCAGCCCGCCGTTTGGGACGCTCGTTGCAGATACGCAGTATTTT.

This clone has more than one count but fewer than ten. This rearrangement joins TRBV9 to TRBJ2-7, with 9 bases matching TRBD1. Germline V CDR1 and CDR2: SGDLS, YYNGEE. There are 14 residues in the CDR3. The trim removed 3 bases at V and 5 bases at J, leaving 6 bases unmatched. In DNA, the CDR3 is TGTGCCAGCAGCGGAAACAGGGGGCTCGACGAGCAGTACGTC. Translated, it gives CASSGNRGLDEQYV.

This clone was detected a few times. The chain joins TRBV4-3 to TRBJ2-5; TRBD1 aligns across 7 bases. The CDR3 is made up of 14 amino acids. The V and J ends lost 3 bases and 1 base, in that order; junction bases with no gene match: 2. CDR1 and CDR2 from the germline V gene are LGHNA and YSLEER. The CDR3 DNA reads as TGCGCCAGCAGCCAGACAGGGACCCAAGAGACCCAGTACTTC. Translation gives CASSQTGTQETQYF.

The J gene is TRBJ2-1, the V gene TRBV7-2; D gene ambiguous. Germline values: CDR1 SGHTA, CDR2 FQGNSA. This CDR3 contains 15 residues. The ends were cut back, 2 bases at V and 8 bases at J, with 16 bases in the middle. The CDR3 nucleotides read TGTGCCAGCAGCTTAAGTGGACCTCTTGGGGATGAGCAGTTCTTC. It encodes CASSLSGPLGDEQFF.

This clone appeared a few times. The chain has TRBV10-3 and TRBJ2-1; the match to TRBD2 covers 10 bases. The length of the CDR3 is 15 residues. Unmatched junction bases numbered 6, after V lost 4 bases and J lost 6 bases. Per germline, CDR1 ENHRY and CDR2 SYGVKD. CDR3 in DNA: TGTGCCATCAGTGCCGGGACTAGCGCCCCCAATGAGCAGTTCTTC. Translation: CAISAGTSAPNEQFF.

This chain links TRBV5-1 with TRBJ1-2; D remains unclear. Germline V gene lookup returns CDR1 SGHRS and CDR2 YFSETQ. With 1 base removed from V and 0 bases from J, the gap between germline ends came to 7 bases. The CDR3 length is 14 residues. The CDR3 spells CASSLHTANYGYTF. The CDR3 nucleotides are TGCGCCAGCAGCTTGCACACAGCTAACTATGGCTACACCTTC.

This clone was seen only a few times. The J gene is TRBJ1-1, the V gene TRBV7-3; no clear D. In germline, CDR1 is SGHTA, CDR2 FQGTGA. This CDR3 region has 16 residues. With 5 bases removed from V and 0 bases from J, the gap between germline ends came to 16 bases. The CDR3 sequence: CASSPPTAGLNTEAFF. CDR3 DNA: TGTGCCAGCAGCCCCCCGACCGCAGGTTTGAACACTGAAGCTTTCTTT.